These 27 T cell receptor beta chains came from one sample sequenced in a study of identical twins. TCRdb passed the 5' RACE reads through MiXCR, listing each CDR3 protein once. The sample lists fewer than 900,000 distinct CDR3 sequences; over 15% were seen once. The same sample was also used in a study of T cells expressing NK-cell markers.

Sequenced material: PBMCs. These receptors originate from a woman aged 18-30 years in good health.

The chain combines TRBV20-1 with TRBJ2-1, with D maybe TRBD2 (5 bases). Germline V CDR1 and CDR2: DFQATT, SNEGSKA (reference sequence). This CDR3 region has 13 residues. V was cut by 8 bases and J by 4 bases, with 15 bases left in between. The CDR3 protein is CSFDYGLYNEQFF. CDR3 nucleotides: TGCAGTTTCGACTATGGCCTGTACAATGAGCAGTTCTTC.

The chain couples TRBV12-3 or TRBV12-4 to TRBJ1-1; no definite D call. The CDR3 loop spans 12 amino acids. V was shortened by 6 bases and J by 2 bases, with 7 bases between the two germline ends. The CDR3 nucleotides read TGTGCCAGCAGCATCACCAACACTGAAGCTTTCTTT. Its protein is CASSITNTEAFF.

This chain uses TRBV6-2 or TRBV6-3 with TRBJ2-7; D call uncertain. The CDR3 loop spans 12 amino acids. V lost 7 bases, J lost 4 bases, and 11 bases lay in between. CDR1 and CDR2 (germline): MNHEY, SVGEGT. The CDR3 sequence: CASKAIAYEQYF. The CDR3 nucleotides read TGTGCCAGCAAGGCTATTGCTTACGAGCAGTACTTC.

This chain connects TRBV7-9 to TRBJ2-2; TRBD2 matches at 8 bases. The CDR3 length is 15 residues. Germline V gene data show CDR1 as SEHNR and CDR2 as FQNEAQ (reference sequence). V trimming: 3 bases; J trimming: 5 bases; junction bases outside the gene matches: 5. CDR3 DNA: TGTGCCAGCAGCTTTAAAGCTAGCGGGACCGGGGAGCTGTTTTTT. The encoded protein is CASSFKASGTGELFF.

The V call is TRBV12-3 or TRBV12-4, the J call TRBJ2-3; D gene uncertain. This CDR3 contains 12 residues. V lost 3 bases and J 8 bases, leaving 9 bases between the germline ends. The CDR3 is CASSLIGVTQYF. The CDR3 DNA is TGTGCCAGCAGTTTGATAGGAGTTACGCAGTATTTT.

The V and J genes are TRBV12-3 or TRBV12-4 and TRBJ2-4; D not resolved. The CDR3 spans 16 residues. V was trimmed by 0 bases and J by 0 bases, leaving 9 bases between them. The CDR3 protein is CASSLAVGLAKNIQYF. The CDR3 coding sequence is TGTGCCAGCAGTTTAGCTGTCGGGCTAGCCAAAAACATTCAGTACTTC.

The V gene is TRBV7-6, the J gene TRBJ2-7; 10 positions match TRBD1. V was pared by 6 bases and J by 4 bases, with 6 bases of the junction left unmatched. Germline V gene data show CDR1 as SGHVS and CDR2 as FNYEAQ. This CDR3 is built from 14 residues. CDR3 protein: CASSAGTGEYEQYF. The CDR3 DNA is TGTGCCAGCAGTGCCGGGACAGGGGAGTACGAGCAGTACTTC.

This clonotype was counted many times. For the CDR3, the DNA is TGTGCCACCAGGCAGAACACTGAAGCTTTCTTT. Translation: CATRQNTEAFF. This chain uses TRBV24-1 with TRBJ1-1, with D unclear. V lost 7 bases and J 1 base, leaving 3 bases between the germline ends. This CDR3 has 11 amino acids. CDR1 is KGHDR and CDR2 is SFDVKD in the germline V gene.

The CDR3 DNA reads TGCAGTGCTAGAGATAGGGACAGACCCCCTAGAGAGCAGTACTTC. Protein: CSARDRDRPPREQYF. The chain couples TRBV20-1 to TRBJ2-7; 7 bases match TRBD1. V shed 0 bases and J 7 bases; nucleotides not matched to a gene: 12. Germline V gives CDR1 DFQATT, CDR2 SNEGSKA (reference sequence). The CDR3 consists of 15 residues.

This clonotype was counted only a few times. The junction differs from germline at one of its ends, possibly a read error. This rearrangement joins TRBV20-1 to TRBJ2-2; D gene uncertain. CDR1 and CDR2 from the germline V gene are DFQATT and SNEGSKA (reference sequence). This CDR3 spans 12 amino acids. The CDR3 bases are TGCAGCGCTAGGCTGTACACCGGGGAGCTGTTTTTT. Protein sequence: CSARLYTGELFF.

This clonotype was seen only a few times. V and J are TRBV10-3 and TRBJ2-5; no firm D call. CDR3 length equals 12 residues. Germline-derived CDR1 and CDR2 are ENHRY and SYGVKD. Trimming shortened V by 6 bases and J by 7 bases, and 12 bases separated the two germline ends. CDR3 sequence (DNA): TGTGCCATCAGGAATCCCCTGGGGACCCAGTACTTC. This sequence encodes CAIRNPLGTQYF.

Ten or more counts support this clonotype. V usage is TRBV12-3 or TRBV12-4 and J usage is TRBJ1-5; no firm D call. V lost 5 bases and J 0 bases, leaving 8 bases between the germline ends. The CDR3 has 14 residues. The chain's CDR3 is CASSPVYSNQPQHF. In DNA form, the CDR3 reads TGTGCCAGCAGTCCTGTATATAGCAATCAGCCCCAGCATTTT.

The CDR3 is CASRATSSYNEQFF. The DNA for the CDR3 is TGCGCCAGCAGGGCGACGAGCTCCTACAATGAGCAGTTCTTC. V usage is TRBV5-1 and J usage is TRBJ2-1; D gene ambiguous. Trimming left V 5 bases short and J 0 bases short, with 9 bases between. The CDR3 loop spans 14 amino acids. CDR1 is SGHRS and CDR2 is YFSETQ in the germline V gene. Full variable domain (rest looked up from reference TRBV5-1 and TRBJ2-1): KAGVTQTPRYLIKTRGQQVTLSCSPISGHRSVSWYQQTPGQGLQFLFEYFSETQRNKGNFPGRFSGRQFSNSRSEMNVSTLELGDSALYLCASRATSSYNEQFFGPGTRLTVL.

A few counts support this clonotype. This chain connects TRBV10-3 to TRBJ1-5, with 11 nucleotides matching TRBD1. There are 14 residues in the CDR3. The trim removed 6 bases at V and 3 bases at J, leaving 1 base unmatched. Germline V lookup: CDR1 ENHRY, CDR2 SYGVKD. DNA for the CDR3: TGTGCCATCAGGGGACAGGGGGACAATCAGCCCCAGCATTTT. Protein: CAIRGQGDNQPQHF.

A single count supports this clonotype. The CDR3: CASSQEDGYTF. The CDR3 DNA reads as TGTGCCAGCAGCCAAGAGGATGGCTACACCTTC. V gene TRBV4-2 combines with J gene TRBJ1-2; D remains unclear. Trimming removed 0 bases at V and 6 bases at J, with 2 bases between. This CDR3 has 11 amino acids. Germline CDR1 and CDR2: LGHNA and YNFKEQ.

The rearrangement links TRBV30 to TRBJ2-1; D is perhaps TRBD1 (6 bases). V was shortened by 0 bases and J by 0 bases, with 9 bases between the two germline ends. Germline CDR1 GTSNPN, CDR2 SVGIG (reference sequence). The CDR3 length is 15 residues. The CDR3 region has the DNA TGTGCCTGGAGTGTACAGGGTAGCTCCTACAATGAGCAGTTCTTC. Translating it yields CAWSVQGSSYNEQFF. The full variable domain, rest sourced from reference TRBV30 and TRBJ2-1, is SQTIHQWPATLVQPVGSPLSLECTVEGTSNPNLYWYRQAAGRGLQLLFYSVGIGQISSEVPQNLSASRPQDRQFILSSKKLLLSDSGFYLCAWSVQGSSYNEQFFGPGTRLTVL.

This rearrangement joins TRBV24-1 to TRBJ2-5, with D unclear. The length of the CDR3 is 13 residues. Trimming shortened V by 3 bases and J by 5 bases, and 9 bases separated the two germline ends. From germline, CDR1 is KGHDR and CDR2 SFDVKD. Here the CDR3 DNA reads TGTGCCACCAGTGATGGGCCATCGGAGACCCAGTACTTC. This sequence encodes CATSDGPSETQYF.

This clonotype was recorded a few times. This chain connects TRBV9 to TRBJ2-2; D ambiguous. Germline CDR1 and CDR2: SGDLS and YYNGEE. The CDR3 loop spans 15 amino acids. The ends were cut back, 0 bases at V and 2 bases at J, with 8 bases in the middle. The CDR3 DNA sequence: TGTGCCAGCAGCGTAGCTATGCTCAACACCGGGGAGCTGTTTTTT. Protein sequence: CASSVAMLNTGELFF.

This clonotype was seen a few times. This chain uses TRBV7-2 with TRBJ1-2; 7 bases map to TRBD1. Germline V gene data show CDR1 as SGHTA and CDR2 as FQGNSA. Germline trimming cut 0 bases from V and 2 bases from J; bases unmatched to any gene: 6. CDR3 size: 16 residues. The chain's CDR3 is CASSLAAGGANYGYTF. DNA for the CDR3: TGTGCCAGCAGCTTAGCTGCAGGGGGGGCCAACTATGGCTACACCTTC. Full variable domain (remainder filled in from reference TRBV7-2 and TRBJ1-2): GAGVSQSPSNKVTEKGKDVELRCDPISGHTALYWYRQSLGQGLEFLIYFQGNSAPDKSGLPSDRFSAERTGGSVSTLTIQRTQQEDSAVYLCASSLAAGGANYGYTFGSGTRLTVV.

This clonotype was observed a handful of times. The chain combines TRBV9 with TRBJ2-1, with 8 bases matching TRBD1. J gave up 5 bases and V 3 bases, and 7 bases lay outside the gene matches. Germline loops: CDR1 SGDLS, CDR2 YYNGEE. This CDR3 spans 15 amino acids. This chain's CDR3 is CASSGNRDRHNEQFF. CDR3 sequence (DNA): TGTGCCAGCAGCGGGAATCGGGACAGGCACAATGAGCAGTTCTTC.

The V call is TRBV5-6, the J call TRBJ2-2, with no clear D. Per germline, CDR1 SGHDT and CDR2 YYEEEE. This CDR3 contains 13 residues. The V end was cut by 3 bases, the J end by 3 bases, with 6 bases between. The CDR3 nucleotides read TGTGCCAGCAGCTCCGGGCACACCGGGGAGCTGTTTTTT. This translates into CASSSGHTGELFF. The full variable domain, completed using reference TRBV5-6 and TRBJ2-2, is DAGVTQSPTHLIKTRGQQVTLRCSPKSGHDTVSWYQQALGQGPQFIFQYYEEEERQRGNFPDRFSGHQFPNYSSELNVNALLLGDSALYLCASSSGHTGELFFGEGSRLTVL.

This clonotype was observed a handful of times. V gene TRBV11-2 combines with J gene TRBJ2-7; 7 bases map to TRBD1. Germline V gives CDR1 SGHAT, CDR2 FQNNGV. The CDR3 spans 13 residues. J gave up 7 bases and V 1 base, and 4 bases lay outside the gene matches. The CDR3 spells CASSLATGREQYF. CDR3 nucleotides: TGTGCCAGCAGCTTAGCGACAGGGCGTGAGCAGTACTTC.

This sequence joins TRBV7-6 and TRBJ2-7, with a tentative D call TRBD2 (7 bases). Germline assignment: CDR1 SGHVS and CDR2 FNYEAQ. This CDR3 has 14 residues. Trimming stripped 5 bases from V and 2 bases from J, with 13 bases between. CDR3 residues: CASSPTGTTYEQYF. CDR3 DNA: TGTGCCAGCAGCCCTACAGGGACTACCTACGAGCAGTACTTC.

J is TRBJ2-1 and V is TRBV5-1, with a tentative D call TRBD1 (6 bases). The germline V gene has CDR1 SGHRS and CDR2 YFSETQ. This CDR3 is 16 amino acids long. The V end was cut by 5 bases, the J end by 1 base, with 16 bases between. CDR3 DNA sequence: TGCGCCAGCAGGGGCTCGGCAGGGGTGTCCTACAATGAGCAGTTCTTC. It is translated as CASRGSAGVSYNEQFF. Supplemented by reference TRBV5-1 and TRBJ2-1, the full variable domain reads KAGVTQTPRYLIKTRGQQVTLSCSPISGHRSVSWYQQTPGQGLQFLFEYFSETQRNKGNFPGRFSGRQFSNSRSEMNVSTLELGDSALYLCASRGSAGVSYNEQFFGPGTRLTVL.

This clonotype was detected only a few times. The chain employs TRBV11-2 and TRBJ2-7, with 11 bases lining up with TRBD2. Germline V gene sequence: CDR1 SGHAT, CDR2 FQNNGV. The CDR3 is 18 amino acids. The V segment lost 1 base and the J segment 7 bases; nucleotides outside the gene matches: 15. This CDR3 reads CASSLVAPPTSGAGEQYF. CDR3 bases: TGTGCCAGCAGCTTAGTAGCCCCTCCGACTAGCGGGGCGGGGGAGCAGTACTTC.

The table lists this clonotype with many counts. This chain connects TRBV10-3 to TRBJ1-1; 7 bases are shared with TRBD1. Germline-derived CDR1 and CDR2 are ENHRY and SYGVKD. The CDR3 has 13 residues. Trimming cost V 6 bases and J 0 bases; bases outside gene matches: 1. CDR3 sequence: CAIRGQMNTEAFF. The CDR3 nucleotides read TGTGCCATCAGGGGACAGATGAACACTGAAGCTTTCTTT.

In this sample, this clonotype turned up a few times. The chain joins TRBV12-3 or TRBV12-4 to TRBJ1-5; the D is unclear. The CDR3 has 15 residues. V was cut by 3 bases and J by 3 bases, with 12 bases left in between. The CDR3 region has the DNA TGTGCCAGCAGTTTCATGGGCGCCGTCAATCAGCCCCAGCATTTT. It codes for CASSFMGAVNQPQHF.